The 16 T cell receptor beta chains in this list originate from one sample, sequenced in a study of blood T cell repertoires in COVID-19 (TCRdb year 2020). Libraries came from the immunoSEQ multiplex PCR assay. TCRdb provides this immuneACCESS table in a form limited to in-frame rearrangements. Some clones are lacking; in checked studies, under half of them reflect an unresolved V gene, and why the rest are absent is not known. This sample gives around 300,000 clones in total; 88% of them show up just once. Around 5% of the sample rests with the top ten. Sequenced sample: PBMCs or T cells enriched from blood (not recorded which). The receptor source for this set is a man aged 25-45 years who had recovered from COVID-19.

The genes are TRBV4-1 and TRBJ1-3; D possibly corresponds to TRBD1 (6 bases). The CDR3 is 13 residues long. V lost 0 bases to trimming and J lost 8 bases, with 8 bases between them. CDR1 MGHRA and CDR2 YSYEKL come from the germline V gene. Here the CDR3 DNA reads TGCGCCAGCAGCCAAGAACAGGGTGACACCATATATTTT. Its protein product is CASSQEQGDTIYF.

This clone was detected many times. This sequence joins TRBV3-1 (or the pseudogene TRBV3-2) and TRBJ1-6, with D perhaps matching TRBD1 (6 bases). This CDR3 spans 14 amino acids. The ends were cut back, 4 bases at V and 9 bases at J, with 13 bases in the middle. From germline, CDR1 is LGHDT and CDR2 YNNKEL (reference sequence). CDR3 protein: CASSPGHLSSPLHF. DNA of the CDR3: TGTGCCAGCAGCCCGGGACACCTATCTTCACCCCTCCACTTT.

The chain couples TRBV10-3 to TRBJ1-5, with TRBD1 matching 7 bases. The CDR3 sequence is 13 residues long. Germline V gene sequence: CDR1 ENHRY, CDR2 SYGVKD. The trim removed 7 bases at V and 3 bases at J, leaving 3 bases unmatched. The CDR3 region has the DNA TGTGCCATCACAGGGGGGTCCAATCAGCCCCAGCATTTT. This translates into CAITGGSNQPQHF.

This chain joins TRBV29-1 and TRBJ2-5; 16 bases are a match to TRBD2. This CDR3 contains 17 residues. Trimming took 7 bases from V and 7 from J; bases not matched to a gene: 15. CDR1 SQVTM and CDR2 ANQGSEA come from the germline V gene. In nucleotides, the CDR3 is TGCAGCGCCAAACCCAGTGGGACTAGCGGGGGGGCTGGGACCCAGTACTTC. This codes for CSAKPSGTSGGAGTQYF.

The chain uses TRBV5-1 and TRBJ1-5, with TRBD1 as a possible D gene (5 bases). Germline CDR1 reads SGHRS; CDR2 reads YFSETQ. V was clipped by 0 bases and J by 7 bases, with 14 bases between them. The CDR3 extends over 15 amino acids. The CDR3: CASSLAPRDLQPQHF. The DNA for the CDR3 is TGCGCCAGCAGCTTGGCCCCCAGGGACTTGCAGCCCCAGCATTTT.

This clone was detected only once. The rearrangement joins TRBV2 to TRBJ2-1; 11 bases match TRBD2. The CDR3 runs 13 residues. Germline CDR1 SNHLY, CDR2 FYNNEI. Trimming cost V 8 bases and J 7 bases; bases outside gene matches: 4. CDR3 region: CASRLAGNNEQFF. CDR3 nucleotides: TGTGCCAGCCGACTAGCGGGAAATAATGAGCAGTTCTTC. The full variable domain, its missing parts supplied by reference TRBV2 and TRBJ2-1, is EPEVTQTPSHQVTQMGQEVILRCVPISNHLYFYWYRQILGQKVEFLVSFYNNEISEKSEIFDDQFSVERPDGSNFTLKIRSTKLEDSAMYFCASRLAGNNEQFFGPGTRLTVL.

The V and J genes are TRBV7-2 and TRBJ2-5; 8 bases line up with TRBD2. The CDR3 is 16 amino acids. V lost 0 bases, J lost 2 bases, and 5 bases stayed unmatched. Germline CDR1 is SGHTA and CDR2 is FQGNSA. CDR3 loop: CASSLAVGGGQETQYF. CDR3 bases: TGTGCCAGCAGCTTAGCGGTTGGCGGGGGGCAAGAGACCCAGTACTTC.

A single count supports this clone. CDR3 nucleotide sequence: TGTGCCAGCAGCGTAGTGGCGGGACAGGAGAATGAGCAGTTCTTC. Translated, it gives CASSVVAGQENEQFF. The chain couples TRBV9 to TRBJ2-1; TRBD1 aligns across 8 bases. The CDR3 totals 15 residues. The V and J ends lost 0 bases and 7 bases, in that order; junction bases with no gene match: 6. Germline V CDR1 and CDR2: SGDLS, YYNGEE. The full variable domain, in which reference TRBV9 and TRBJ2-1 provide the parts outside the CDR3, is DSGVTQTPKHLITATGQRVTLRCSPRSGDLSVYWYQQSLDQGLQFLIQYYNGEERAKGNILERFSAQQFPDLHSELNLSSLELGDSALYFCASSVVAGQENEQFFGPGTRLTVL.

V is TRBV30 and J is TRBJ2-5; perhaps TRBD1 as D (6 bases). CDR3 size: 13 residues. Germline values: CDR1 GTSNPN, CDR2 SVGIG (reference sequence). V gave up 5 bases and J gave up 0 bases, with 10 bases separating them. The CDR3 DNA follows: TGTGCCTGGGACCGGGACAACCAAGAGACCCAGTACTTC. Amino acids: CAWDRDNQETQYF. The full variable domain, with the rest looked up from reference TRBV30 and TRBJ2-5, is SQTIHQWPATLVQPVGSPLSLECTVEGTSNPNLYWYRQAAGRGLQLLFYSVGIGQISSEVPQNLSASRPQDRQFILSSKKLLLSDSGFYLCAWDRDNQETQYFGPGTRLLVL.

This chain connects TRBV19 to TRBJ1-1, with TRBD1 as a possible D gene (6 bases). V was cut by 5 bases and J by 0 bases, with 10 bases left in between. This CDR3 spans 14 amino acids. The germline V gene has CDR1 LNHDA and CDR2 SQIVND (reference sequence). CDR3: CASSAGQMNTEAFF. CDR3 nucleotides: TGTGCCAGTAGTGCCGGACAGATGAACACTGAAGCTTTCTTT.

V is TRBV9 and J is TRBJ1-5; perhaps TRBD1 as D (6 bases). Trimming removed 4 bases from V and 3 bases from J, with 14 bases in between. The CDR3 has 15 residues. Per the germline V gene, CDR1 is SGDLS and CDR2 is YYNGEE. CDR3 amino acids: CASSPRGQFNQPQHF. As DNA, the CDR3 is TGTGCCAGCAGCCCGAGAGGACAGTTCAATCAGCCCCAGCATTTT.

This clone was detected a few times. The J gene is TRBJ1-6, the V gene TRBV11-2; D is undetermined. Germline assignment: CDR1 SGHAT and CDR2 FQNNGV. This CDR3 is built from 12 residues. Trimming stripped 1 base from V and 14 bases from J, with 9 bases between. This CDR3 is CASSLALSSLHF. The CDR3 DNA reads TGTGCCAGCAGCTTAGCCCTCAGTTCCCTCCACTTT.

This clone occurred a few times. The chain carries TRBV10-3 and TRBJ2-3; no clear D. Per germline, CDR1 ENHRY and CDR2 SYGVKD. Trimming took off 2 bases at V and 2 bases at J, with 8 bases between the two ends. This CDR3 has 14 residues. CDR3 bases: TGTGCCATCAGTGAGGTCACCTACACAGATACGCAGTATTTT. Its translation: CAISEVTYTDTQYF.

The chain has TRBV7-9 and TRBJ1-1, with a tentative D call TRBD1 (5 bases). Trimming took 0 bases from V and 4 from J, leaving 12 bases between them. Germline CDR1 is SEHNR and CDR2 is FQNEAQ (reference sequence). The CDR3 length is 15 residues. As DNA, the CDR3 is TGTGCCAGCAGCTTAGCGCTCATAGGGGTCACTGAAGCTTTCTTT. Translation gives CASSLALIGVTEAFF.

This chain uses TRBV5-5 with TRBJ2-1; the match to TRBD2 covers 12 bases. Germline V gene sequence: CDR1 SGHKS, CDR2 YYEKEE (reference sequence). Trimming at V came to 1 base and at J to 9 bases, leaving 5 bases not matched to a gene. The CDR3 spans 15 residues. The CDR3 sequence: CASSLTSGGSAEQFF. The DNA for the CDR3 is TGTGCCAGCAGCTTGACTAGCGGGGGGTCCGCTGAGCAGTTCTTC.

V is TRBV10-3 and J is TRBJ1-5; tentatively, D is TRBD1 (6 bases). V was shortened by 3 bases and J by 4 bases, with 13 bases between the two germline ends. From germline, CDR1 is ENHRY and CDR2 SYGVKD. This CDR3 is 15 amino acids long. The CDR3 protein is CAISDRRGDNQPQHF. The CDR3 nucleotides read TGTGCCATCAGTGATCGCAGGGGCGATAATCAGCCCCAGCATTTT.